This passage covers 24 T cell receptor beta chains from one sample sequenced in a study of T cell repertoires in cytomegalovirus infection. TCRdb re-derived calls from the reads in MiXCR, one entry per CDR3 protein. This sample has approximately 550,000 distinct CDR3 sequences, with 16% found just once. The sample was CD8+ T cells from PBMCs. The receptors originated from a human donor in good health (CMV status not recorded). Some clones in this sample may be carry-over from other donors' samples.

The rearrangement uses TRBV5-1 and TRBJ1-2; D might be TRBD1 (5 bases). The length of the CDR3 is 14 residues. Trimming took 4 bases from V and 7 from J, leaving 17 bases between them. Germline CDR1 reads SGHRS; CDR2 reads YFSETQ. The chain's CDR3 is CASSEPRDFGGYTF. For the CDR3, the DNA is TGCGCCAGCAGCGAGCCCCGGGACTTCGGTGGCTACACCTTC.

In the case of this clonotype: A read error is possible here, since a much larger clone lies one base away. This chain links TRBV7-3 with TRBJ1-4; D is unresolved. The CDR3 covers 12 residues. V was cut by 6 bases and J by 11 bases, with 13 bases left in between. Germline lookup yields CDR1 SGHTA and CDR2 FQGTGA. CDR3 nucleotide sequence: TGTGCCAGCAGTCCACAGACCGATAAACTGTTTTTT. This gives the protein CASSPQTDKLFF.

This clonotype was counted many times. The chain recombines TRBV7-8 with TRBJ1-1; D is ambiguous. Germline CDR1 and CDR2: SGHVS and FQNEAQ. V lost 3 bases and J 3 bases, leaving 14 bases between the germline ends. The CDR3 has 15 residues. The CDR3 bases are TGTGCCAGCAGCTTCAGTGGCCACGAGTACACTGAAGCTTTCTTT. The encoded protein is CASSFSGHEYTEAFF.

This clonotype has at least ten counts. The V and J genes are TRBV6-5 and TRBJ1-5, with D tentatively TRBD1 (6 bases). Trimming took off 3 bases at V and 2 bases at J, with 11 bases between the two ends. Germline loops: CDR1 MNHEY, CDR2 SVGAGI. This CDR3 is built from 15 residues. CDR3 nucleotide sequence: TGTGCCAGCAGTTATAGAGGGGGGGGCAATCAGCCCCAGCATTTT. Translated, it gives CASSYRGGGNQPQHF.

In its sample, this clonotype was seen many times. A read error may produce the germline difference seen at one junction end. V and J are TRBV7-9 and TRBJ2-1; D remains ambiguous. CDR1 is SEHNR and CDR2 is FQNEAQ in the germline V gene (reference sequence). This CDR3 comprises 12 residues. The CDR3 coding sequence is TGTGCCAGCAGTTTAGGCTCTAATGAGCAGTTCTTC. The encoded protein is CASSLGSNEQFF.

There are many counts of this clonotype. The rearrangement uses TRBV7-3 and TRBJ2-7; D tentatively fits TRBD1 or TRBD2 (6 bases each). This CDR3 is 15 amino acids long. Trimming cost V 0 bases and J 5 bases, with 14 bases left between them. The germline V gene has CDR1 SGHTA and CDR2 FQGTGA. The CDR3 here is CASSLTGKGGHEQYF. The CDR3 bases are TGTGCCAGCAGCTTAACAGGCAAGGGGGGCCACGAGCAGTACTTC.

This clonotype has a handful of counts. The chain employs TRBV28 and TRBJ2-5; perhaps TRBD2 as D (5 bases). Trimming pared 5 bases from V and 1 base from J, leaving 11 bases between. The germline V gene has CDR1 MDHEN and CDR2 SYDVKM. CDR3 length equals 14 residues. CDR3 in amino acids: CASSLGVFQETQYF. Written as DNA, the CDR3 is TGTGCCAGCAGTCTCGGGGTATTCCAAGAGACCCAGTACTTC.

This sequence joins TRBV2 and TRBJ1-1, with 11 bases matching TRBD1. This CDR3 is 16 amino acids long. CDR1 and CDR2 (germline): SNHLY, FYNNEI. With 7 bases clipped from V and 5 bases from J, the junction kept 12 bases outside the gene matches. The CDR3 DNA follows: TGTGCCAGCACTCGAGGACAGGGGGCGCGCGGGACTGAAGCTTTCTTT. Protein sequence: CASTRGQGARGTEAFF.

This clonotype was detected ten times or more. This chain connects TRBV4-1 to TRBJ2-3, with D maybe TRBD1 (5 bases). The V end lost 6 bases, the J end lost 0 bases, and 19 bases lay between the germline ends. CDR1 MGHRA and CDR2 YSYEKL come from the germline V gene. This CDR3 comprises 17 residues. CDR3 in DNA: TGCGCCAGCAGTCTACTGACAGCCCCCGCTAGCACAGATACGCAGTATTTT. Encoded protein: CASSLLTAPASTDTQYF.

CDR3 region: CASSQDPLGTSASEQYF. CDR3 nucleotide sequence: TGTGCCAGCAGCCAAGATCCCTTAGGGACTAGCGCCTCCGAGCAGTACTTC. The chain carries TRBV4-2 and TRBJ2-7, with TRBD2 matching 10 bases. This CDR3 has 17 amino acids. CDR1 and CDR2 from the germline V gene are LGHNA and YNFKEQ. V was pared by 0 bases and J by 6 bases, with 11 bases of the junction left unmatched.

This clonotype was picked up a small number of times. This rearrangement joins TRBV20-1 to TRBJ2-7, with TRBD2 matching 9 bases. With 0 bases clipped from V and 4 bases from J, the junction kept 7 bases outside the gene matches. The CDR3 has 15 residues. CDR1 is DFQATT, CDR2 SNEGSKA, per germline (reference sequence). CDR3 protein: CSARDQSGRWYEQYF. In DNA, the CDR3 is TGCAGTGCTAGAGATCAAAGCGGGAGGTGGTACGAGCAGTACTTC.

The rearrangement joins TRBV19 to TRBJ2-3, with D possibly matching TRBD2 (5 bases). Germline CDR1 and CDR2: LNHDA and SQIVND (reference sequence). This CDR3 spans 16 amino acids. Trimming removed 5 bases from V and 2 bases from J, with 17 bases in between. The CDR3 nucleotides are TGTGCCAGTAGTGGCGAGCTAGCTGCCTTCACAGATACGCAGTATTTT. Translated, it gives CASSGELAAFTDTQYF.

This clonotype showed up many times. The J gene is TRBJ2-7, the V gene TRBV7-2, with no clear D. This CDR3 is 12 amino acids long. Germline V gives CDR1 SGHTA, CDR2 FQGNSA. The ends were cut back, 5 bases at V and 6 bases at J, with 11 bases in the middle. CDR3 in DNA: TGTGCCAGCAGCCCCTCCCTCGGCGAGCAGTACTTC. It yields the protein CASSPSLGEQYF.

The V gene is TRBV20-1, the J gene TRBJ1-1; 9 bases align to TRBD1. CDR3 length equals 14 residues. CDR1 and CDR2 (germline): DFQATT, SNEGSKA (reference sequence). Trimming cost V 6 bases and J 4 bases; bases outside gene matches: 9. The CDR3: CSAVLDRGATEAFF. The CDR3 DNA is TGCAGTGCCGTTTTGGACAGGGGCGCCACTGAAGCTTTCTTT.

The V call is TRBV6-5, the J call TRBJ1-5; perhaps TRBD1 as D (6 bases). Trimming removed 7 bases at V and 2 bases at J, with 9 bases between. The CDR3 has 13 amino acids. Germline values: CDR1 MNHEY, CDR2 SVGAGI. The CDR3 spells CASKPGGNQPQHF. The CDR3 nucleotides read TGTGCCAGCAAGCCAGGGGGCAATCAGCCCCAGCATTTT.

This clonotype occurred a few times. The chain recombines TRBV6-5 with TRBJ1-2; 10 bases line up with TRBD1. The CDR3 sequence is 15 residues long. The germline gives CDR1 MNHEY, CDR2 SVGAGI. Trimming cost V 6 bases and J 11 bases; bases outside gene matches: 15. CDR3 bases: TGTGCCAGCAGCCCCCGGAGACAGGGGGCCCCTGTGTACACCTTC. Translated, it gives CASSPRRQGAPVYTF.

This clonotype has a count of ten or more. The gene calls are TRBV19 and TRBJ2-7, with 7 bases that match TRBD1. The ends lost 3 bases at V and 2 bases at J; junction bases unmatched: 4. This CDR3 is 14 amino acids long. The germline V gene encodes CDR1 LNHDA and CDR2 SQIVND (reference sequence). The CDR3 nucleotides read TGTGCCAGTAGTATCGGGACAGTAACCTACGAGCAGTACTTC. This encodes CASSIGTVTYEQYF.

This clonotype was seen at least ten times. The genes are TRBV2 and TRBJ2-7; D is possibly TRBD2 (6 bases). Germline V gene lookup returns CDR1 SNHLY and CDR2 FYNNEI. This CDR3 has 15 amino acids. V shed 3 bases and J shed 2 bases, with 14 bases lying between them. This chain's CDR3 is CASSDRTTKTYEQYF. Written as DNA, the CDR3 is TGTGCCAGCAGTGATAGGACTACAAAAACCTACGAGCAGTACTTC.

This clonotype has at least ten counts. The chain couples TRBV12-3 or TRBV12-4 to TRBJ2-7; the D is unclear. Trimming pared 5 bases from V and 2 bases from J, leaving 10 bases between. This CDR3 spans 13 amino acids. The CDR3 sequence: CASSPAEPYEQYF. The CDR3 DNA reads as TGTGCCAGCAGTCCGGCGGAGCCCTACGAGCAGTACTTC.

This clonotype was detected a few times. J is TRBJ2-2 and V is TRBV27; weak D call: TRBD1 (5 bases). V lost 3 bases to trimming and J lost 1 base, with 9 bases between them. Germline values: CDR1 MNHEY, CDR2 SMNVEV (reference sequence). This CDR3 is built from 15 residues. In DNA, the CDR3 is TGTGCCAGCAGTTTGTATGGACAGAACACCGGGGAGCTGTTTTTT. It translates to CASSLYGQNTGELFF.

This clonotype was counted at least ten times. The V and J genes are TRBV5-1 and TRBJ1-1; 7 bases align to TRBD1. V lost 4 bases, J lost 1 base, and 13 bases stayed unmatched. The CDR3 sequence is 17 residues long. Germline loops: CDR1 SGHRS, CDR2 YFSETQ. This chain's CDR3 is CASSQRGLTGKNTEAFF. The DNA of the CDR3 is TGCGCCAGCAGCCAAAGGGGTTTGACAGGGAAGAACACTGAAGCTTTCTTT.

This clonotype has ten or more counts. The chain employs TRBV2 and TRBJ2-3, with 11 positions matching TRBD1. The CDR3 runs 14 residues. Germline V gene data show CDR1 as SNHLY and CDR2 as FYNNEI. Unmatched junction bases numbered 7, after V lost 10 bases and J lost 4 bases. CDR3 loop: CATEGDRGSDTQYF. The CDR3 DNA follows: TGTGCCACCGAGGGGGACAGGGGGTCAGATACGCAGTATTTT. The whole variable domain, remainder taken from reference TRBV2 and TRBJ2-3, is EPEVTQTPSHQVTQMGQEVILRCVPISNHLYFYWYRQILGQKVEFLVSFYNNEISEKSEIFDDQFSVERPDGSNFTLKIRSTKLEDSAMYFCATEGDRGSDTQYFGPGTRLTVL.

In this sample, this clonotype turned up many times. The CDR3 nucleotides are TGTGCCAGCAGCCCATCCCAAGGGGGCCTCGGGGAGACCCAGTACTTC. As protein: CASSPSQGGLGETQYF. V and J are TRBV7-3 and TRBJ2-5, with 7 bases aligning to TRBD1. The CDR3 sequence is 16 residues long. CDR1 and CDR2 from the germline V gene are SGHTA and FQGTGA. Germline trimming cut 5 bases from V and 5 bases from J; bases unmatched to any gene: 14.

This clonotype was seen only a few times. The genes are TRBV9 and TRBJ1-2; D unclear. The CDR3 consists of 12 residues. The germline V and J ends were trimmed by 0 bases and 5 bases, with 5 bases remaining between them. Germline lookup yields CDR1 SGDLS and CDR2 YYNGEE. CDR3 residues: CASSVGGYGYTF. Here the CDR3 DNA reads TGTGCCAGCAGCGTAGGGGGATATGGCTACACCTTC.